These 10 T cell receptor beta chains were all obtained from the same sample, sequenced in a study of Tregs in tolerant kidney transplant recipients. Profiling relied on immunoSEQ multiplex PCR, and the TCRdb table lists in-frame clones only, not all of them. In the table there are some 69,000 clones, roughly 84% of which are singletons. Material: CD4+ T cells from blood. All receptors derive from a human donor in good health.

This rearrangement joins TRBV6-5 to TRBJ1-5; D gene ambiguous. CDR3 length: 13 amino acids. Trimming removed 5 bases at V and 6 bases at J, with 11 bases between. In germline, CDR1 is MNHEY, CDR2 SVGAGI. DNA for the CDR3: TGTGCCAGCAGTGTCGTACCCGGTCAGCCCCAGCATTTT. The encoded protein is CASSVVPGQPQHF.

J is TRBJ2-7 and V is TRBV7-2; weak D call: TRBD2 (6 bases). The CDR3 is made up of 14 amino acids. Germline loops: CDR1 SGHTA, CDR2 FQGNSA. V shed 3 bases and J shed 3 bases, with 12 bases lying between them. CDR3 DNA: TGTGCCAGCAGCTTGCAGTACGGGGGCTACGAGCAGTACTTC. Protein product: CASSLQYGGYEQYF.

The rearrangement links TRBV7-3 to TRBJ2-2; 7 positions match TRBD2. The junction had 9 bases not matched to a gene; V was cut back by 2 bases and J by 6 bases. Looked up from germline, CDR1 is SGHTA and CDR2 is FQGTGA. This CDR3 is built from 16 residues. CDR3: CASSLVGREKAGELFF. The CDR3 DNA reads TGTGCCAGCAGCTTAGTGGGGCGGGAGAAAGCCGGGGAGCTGTTTTTT.

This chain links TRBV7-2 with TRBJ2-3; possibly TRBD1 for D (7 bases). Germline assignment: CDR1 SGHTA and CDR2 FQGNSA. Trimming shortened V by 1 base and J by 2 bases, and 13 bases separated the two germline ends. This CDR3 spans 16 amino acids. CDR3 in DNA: TGTGCCAGCAGCTTAGACCTCAGGGGGGTCACAGATACGCAGTATTTT. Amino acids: CASSLDLRGVTDTQYF.

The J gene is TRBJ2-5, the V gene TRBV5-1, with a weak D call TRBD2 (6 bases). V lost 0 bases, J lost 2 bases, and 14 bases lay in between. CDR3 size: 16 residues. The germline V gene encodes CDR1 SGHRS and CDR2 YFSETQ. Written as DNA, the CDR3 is TGCGCCAGCAGCTTGGGTATTAGCGGTACACAAGAGACCCAGTACTTC. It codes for CASSLGISGTQETQYF.

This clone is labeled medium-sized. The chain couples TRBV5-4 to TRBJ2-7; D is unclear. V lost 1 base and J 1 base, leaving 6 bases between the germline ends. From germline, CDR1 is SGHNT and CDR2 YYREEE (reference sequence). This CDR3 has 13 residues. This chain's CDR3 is CASSLKGSYEQYF. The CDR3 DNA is TGTGCCAGCAGCTTGAAGGGTTCCTACGAGCAGTACTTC.

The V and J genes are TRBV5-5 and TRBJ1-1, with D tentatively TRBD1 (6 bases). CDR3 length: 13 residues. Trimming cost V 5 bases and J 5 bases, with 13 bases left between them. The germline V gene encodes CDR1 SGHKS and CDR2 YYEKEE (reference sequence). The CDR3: CASSTQGRTEAFF. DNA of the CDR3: TGTGCCAGCAGTACGCAGGGGAGGACTGAAGCTTTCTTT.

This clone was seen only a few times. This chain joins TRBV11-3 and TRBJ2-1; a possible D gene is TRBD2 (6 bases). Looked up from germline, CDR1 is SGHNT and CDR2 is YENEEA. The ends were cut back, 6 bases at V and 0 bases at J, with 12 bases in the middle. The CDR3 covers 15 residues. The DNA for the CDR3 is TGTGCCAGCAGTGTTCGGGGGAGCTCCTACAATGAGCAGTTCTTC. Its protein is CASSVRGSSYNEQFF.

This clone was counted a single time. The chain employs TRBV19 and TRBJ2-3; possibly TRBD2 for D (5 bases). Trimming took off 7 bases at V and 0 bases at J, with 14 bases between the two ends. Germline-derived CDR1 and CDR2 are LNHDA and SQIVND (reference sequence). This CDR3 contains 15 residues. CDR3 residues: CASKTSGSSTDTQYF. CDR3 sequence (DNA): TGTGCCAGTAAAACAAGCGGTTCTAGCACAGATACGCAGTATTTT.

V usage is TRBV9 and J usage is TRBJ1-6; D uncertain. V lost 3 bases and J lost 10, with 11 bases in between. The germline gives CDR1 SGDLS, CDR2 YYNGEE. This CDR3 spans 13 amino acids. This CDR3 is CASSERVRSPLHF. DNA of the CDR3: TGTGCCAGCAGCGAACGGGTACGATCACCCCTCCACTTT.